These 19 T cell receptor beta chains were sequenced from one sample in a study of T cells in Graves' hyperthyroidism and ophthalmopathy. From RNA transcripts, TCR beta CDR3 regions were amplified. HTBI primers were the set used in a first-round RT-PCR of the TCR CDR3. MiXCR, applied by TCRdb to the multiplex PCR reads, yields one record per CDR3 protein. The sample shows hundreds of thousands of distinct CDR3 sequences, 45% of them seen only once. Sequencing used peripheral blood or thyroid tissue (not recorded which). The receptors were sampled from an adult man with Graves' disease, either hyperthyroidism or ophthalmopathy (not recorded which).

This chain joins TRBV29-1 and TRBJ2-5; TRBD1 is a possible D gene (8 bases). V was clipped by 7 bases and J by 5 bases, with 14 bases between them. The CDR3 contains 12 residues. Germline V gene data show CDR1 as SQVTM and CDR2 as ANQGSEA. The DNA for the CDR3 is TGCAGCGGACAGGGGAGGGTTGAGACCCAGTACTTC. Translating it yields CSGQGRVETQYF.

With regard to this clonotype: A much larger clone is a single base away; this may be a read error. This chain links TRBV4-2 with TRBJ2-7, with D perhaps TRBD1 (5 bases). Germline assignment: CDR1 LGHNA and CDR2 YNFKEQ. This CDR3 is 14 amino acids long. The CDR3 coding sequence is TGTGCCAGCAGCCAGTCGACAGTACCCTACAAGCAGTACTTC. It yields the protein CASSQSTVPYKQYF.

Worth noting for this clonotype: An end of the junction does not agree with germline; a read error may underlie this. The CDR3: CASIPSGTELHYGYTF. CDR3 in DNA: TGTGCCAGCATTCCCTCGGGGACAGAATTACACTACGGCTACACCTTC. The J gene is TRBJ1-2, the V gene TRBV2, with 7 bases identical to TRBD1. The germline CDR1 and CDR2 sequences are SNHLY and FYNNEI. There are 16 residues in the CDR3.

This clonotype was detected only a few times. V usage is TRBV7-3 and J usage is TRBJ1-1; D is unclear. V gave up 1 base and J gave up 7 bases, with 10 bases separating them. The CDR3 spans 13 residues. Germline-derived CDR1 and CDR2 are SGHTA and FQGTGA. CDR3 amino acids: CASSLIEAGEAFF. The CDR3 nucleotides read TGTGCCAGCAGCTTAATAGAGGCGGGTGAAGCTTTCTTT.

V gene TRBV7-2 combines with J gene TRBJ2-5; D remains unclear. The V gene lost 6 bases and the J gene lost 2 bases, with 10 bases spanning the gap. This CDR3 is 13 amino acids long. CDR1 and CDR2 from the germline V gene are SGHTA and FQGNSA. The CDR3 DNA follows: TGTGCCAGCAGTTGGCCAGGACAAGAGACCCAGTACTTC. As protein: CASSWPGQETQYF.

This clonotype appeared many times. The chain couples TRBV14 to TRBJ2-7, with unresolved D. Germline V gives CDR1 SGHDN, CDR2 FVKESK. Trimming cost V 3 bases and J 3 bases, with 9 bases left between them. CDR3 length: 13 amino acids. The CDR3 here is CASSQWVGYEQYF. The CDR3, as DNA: TGTGCCAGCAGCCAGTGGGTTGGCTACGAGCAGTACTTC.

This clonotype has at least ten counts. This CDR3 reads CASSLESGNQPQHF. The CDR3 DNA sequence: TGCGCCAGCAGCTTGGAAAGCGGCAATCAGCCCCAGCATTTT. The rearrangement uses TRBV5-1 and TRBJ1-5, with D unresolved. The CDR3 totals 14 residues. CDR1 is SGHRS, CDR2 YFSETQ, per germline. Trimming left V 0 bases short and J 2 bases short, with 6 bases between.

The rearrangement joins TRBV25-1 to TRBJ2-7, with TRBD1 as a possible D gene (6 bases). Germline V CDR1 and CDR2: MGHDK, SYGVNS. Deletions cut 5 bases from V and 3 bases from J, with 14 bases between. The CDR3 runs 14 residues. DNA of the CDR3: TGTGCCAGCAGTTTAACAGGGATGCACTACGAGCAGTACTTC. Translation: CASSLTGMHYEQYF.

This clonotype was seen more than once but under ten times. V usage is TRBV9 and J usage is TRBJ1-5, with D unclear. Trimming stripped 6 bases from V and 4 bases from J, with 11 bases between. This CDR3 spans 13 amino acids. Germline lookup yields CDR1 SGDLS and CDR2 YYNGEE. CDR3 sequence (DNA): TGTGCCAGCACCCTCCTTCCAAATCAGCCCCAGCATTTT. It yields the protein CASTLLPNQPQHF.

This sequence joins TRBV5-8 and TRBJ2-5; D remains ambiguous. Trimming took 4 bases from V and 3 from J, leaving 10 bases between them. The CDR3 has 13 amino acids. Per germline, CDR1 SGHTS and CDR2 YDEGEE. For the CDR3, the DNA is TGTGCCAGCAGCCGATCCTTCGAAGAGACCCAGTACTTC. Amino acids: CASSRSFEETQYF.

The CDR3 bases are TGTGCCAGCAGCATGACAGGGGGCGAGTACGAGCAGTACTTC. This sequence encodes CASSMTGGEYEQYF. The chain recombines TRBV11-2 with TRBJ2-7, with 10 bases that match TRBD1. This CDR3 contains 14 residues. From germline, CDR1 is SGHAT and CDR2 FQNNGV. V lost 5 bases, J lost 4 bases, and 5 bases stayed unmatched.

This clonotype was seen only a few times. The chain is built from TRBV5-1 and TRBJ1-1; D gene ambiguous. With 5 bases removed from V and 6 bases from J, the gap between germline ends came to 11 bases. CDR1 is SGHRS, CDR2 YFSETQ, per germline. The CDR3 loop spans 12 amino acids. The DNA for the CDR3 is TGCGCCAGCAGAGACGGGAGGGCTGAAGCTTTCTTT. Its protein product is CASRDGRAEAFF.

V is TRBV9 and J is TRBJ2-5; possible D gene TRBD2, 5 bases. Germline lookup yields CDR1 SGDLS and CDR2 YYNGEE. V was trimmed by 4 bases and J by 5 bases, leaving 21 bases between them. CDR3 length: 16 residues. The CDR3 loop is CASSQEGRGSYETQYF. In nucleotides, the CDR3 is TGTGCCAGCAGCCAAGAAGGGAGAGGTAGCTACGAGACCCAGTACTTC.

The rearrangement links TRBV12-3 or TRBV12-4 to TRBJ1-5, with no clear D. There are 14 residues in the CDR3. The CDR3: CARVQTGSNQPQHF. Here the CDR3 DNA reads TGTGCTAGAGTACAGACGGGTAGCAATCAGCCCCAGCATTTT.

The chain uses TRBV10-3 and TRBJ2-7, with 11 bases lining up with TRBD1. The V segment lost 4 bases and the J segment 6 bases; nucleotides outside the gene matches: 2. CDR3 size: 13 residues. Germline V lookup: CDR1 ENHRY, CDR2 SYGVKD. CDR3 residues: CAISGGQGVEQYF. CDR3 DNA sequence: TGTGCCATCAGTGGGGGACAGGGGGTCGAGCAGTACTTC.

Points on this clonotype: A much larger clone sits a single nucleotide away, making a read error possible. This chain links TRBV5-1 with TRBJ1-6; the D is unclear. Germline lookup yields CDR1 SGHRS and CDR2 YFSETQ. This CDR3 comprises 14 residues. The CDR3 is CASSLEAQNSPLRF. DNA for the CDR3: TGCGCCAGCAGCTTGGAGGCCCAAAATTCACCCCTCCGCTTT. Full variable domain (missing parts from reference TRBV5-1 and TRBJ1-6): KAGVTQTPRYLIKTRGQQVTLSCSPISGHRSVSWYQQTPGQGLQFLFEYFSETQRNKGNFPGRFSGRQFSNSRSEMNVSTLELGDSALYLCASSLEAQNSPLRFGNGTRLTVT.

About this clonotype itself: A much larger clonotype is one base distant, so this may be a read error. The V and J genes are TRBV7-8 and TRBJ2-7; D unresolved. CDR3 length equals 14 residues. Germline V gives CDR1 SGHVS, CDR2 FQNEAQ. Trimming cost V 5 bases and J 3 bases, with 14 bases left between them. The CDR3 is CASSALDGYYEQYF. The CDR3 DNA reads TGTGCCAGCAGCGCATTGGACGGGTACTACGAGCAGTACTTC.

The CDR3 region is CSVRDGATEAFF. The DNA of the CDR3 is TGCAGCGTCCGGGACGGGGCCACTGAAGCTTTCTTT. V gene TRBV29-1 combines with J gene TRBJ1-1; tentatively, D is TRBD1 (5 bases). Trimming cost V 6 bases and J 4 bases, with 12 bases left between them. CDR3 length: 12 amino acids. CDR1 and CDR2 (germline): SQVTM, ANQGSEA.

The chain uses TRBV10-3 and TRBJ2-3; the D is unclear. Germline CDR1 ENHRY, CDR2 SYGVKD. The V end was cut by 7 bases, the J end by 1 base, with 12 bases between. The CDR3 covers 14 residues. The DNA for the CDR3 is TGTGCCATCACTCCACAGACGGGCACAGATACGCAGTATTTT. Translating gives CAITPQTGTDTQYF.